This T cell receptor beta chain was sequenced during a study of cytomegalovirus exposure and HLA in healthy donors. As for the study in general: In an earlier analysis, almost 120 million unique TCR beta sequences were found from some 200 million T cells.

PCR primers comprised 60 Vbeta and 13 Jbeta primers. Method: immunoSEQ multiplex PCR; TCRdb's copy keeps in-frame clones and lacks some. This table holds about 160,000 clones, approximately 84% found once. Study findings and constraints: In vitro confirmation showed three CMV-associated chains to be CMV antigen specific.

Note on this clone: The antigen remains undetermined.

Per germline, CDR1 SGHDN and CDR2 FVKESK. This CDR3 is 14 amino acids long. V was clipped by 6 bases and J by 9 bases; unmatched bases: 7. The chain joins TRBV14 to TRBJ1-6; 8 bases agree with TRBD1. Sequenced: PBMCs. The origin of this receptor is a man between 25 and 39 years old in good health and CMV-seronegative. CDR3 region: CASRQQGEASPLHF. The CDR3 DNA reads as TGTGCCAGCAGACAACAGGGGGAGGCTTCACCCCTCCACTTT.